Sequencing of this T cell receptor beta chain was carried out in a study of cytomegalovirus exposure and HLA in healthy donors (dated by TCRdb to about 2017). Concerning the study at large: In an earlier analysis of approximately 640 of the donors, 276 Gb of sequence data and some 100 million unique TCR beta sequences from about 180 million T cells were reported. To predict cytomegalovirus infection status, the study combined high-throughput TCR immunosequencing, statistical association of individual TCRs with disease status, and machine learning. Donor age, sex, ethnicity and CMV serostatus were compiled together with the repertoire data. An earlier analysis of around 580 of the donors used high-throughput TCR beta sequencing to judge whether each TCR beta V gene segment behaved as functional or pseudogenic. The number of typed donors differed by locus: roughly 629-640 for A, B, C, DRB1 and DQB1; some 540 for DQA1; some 590 for DPA1; and about 450 for DPB1. In addition to the first cohort of hundreds of subjects, a separate validation cohort of approximately 130 different subjects was used. Because of strong linkage in the cohort, roughly five DR-DQ haplotypes were treated as single units for association and clustering. Class I and class II HLA loci were covered by the typing at four-digit resolution. A later genetic analysis took genome-wide SNP genotypes for about 55% of the roughly 670 donors and used that subset as a discovery cohort. Across some 400 genotyped donors of the cohort, an average of about 240,000 unique TCR beta nucleotide sequences per donor were sequenced, and 15% to 20% of those sequences were non-productive. The aim of the study was to test whether cataloging public T cell receptors could identify signatures of past pathogen exposure. All discovery cohort repertoires had been generated using a single sequencing platform. Of the approximately 400 genotyped donors, approximately 80% fell in the genetic ancestry cluster associated with self-reported Caucasian donors. Using immunosequencing, the study profiled T cell repertoires from 666 subjects and related those repertoires to cytomegalovirus serostatus. In a later analysis, previously published TCR beta repertoires from 666 donors were re-analyzed and high-resolution HLA genotyping was added so that TCR occurrence patterns could be studied. In the later analysis, no new phenotypic data were used to find candidate immune exposures; instead, reliance was placed on TCR beta sequences and their occurrence across donors. An early release covering about 600 HLA-typed donors comprised 300 to 350 gigabases of sequencing data and approximately 85 million unique TCR sequences. Points the paper makes about the study in general: In an earlier analysis of approximately 590 of the donors, most TCR beta V segments appeared in productive rearrangements about 87% or about 30% of the time, broadly matching IMGT annotations. Linkage disequilibrium might explain the correlated functional status among segregating V segments, but an unknown experimental factor could not be excluded. Sequencing depth was assumed to be roughly uniform across donors in the presence/absence analyses, though that assumption may not hold. A later genetic analysis associated a missense DCLRE1C variant with V-gene and J-gene trimming of TCR beta chains, and an independent cohort replicated the association. Because counts were too low, seventeen rarely observed V segments, including chromosome 9 orphons, were excluded from the earlier analysis of under 650 of the donors. A later genetic analysis reported fewer N-insertions in productive TCRs among donors in an Asian-associated ancestry cluster than the roughly 700-donor mean. Because the 87-base-pair reads could not distinguish some IMGT-functional V segments, including TRBV6-2 and TRBV6-3, those segments were excluded. A few of the identified cytomegalovirus-associated TCR beta chains were confirmed in vitro to be specific for cytomegalovirus antigens. In a later analysis, TCR association rates were found to vary across HLA loci, with the most associated TCRs seen for DRB1 alleles and the fewest for HLA-C alleles. The classifier was reported to diagnose cytomegalovirus status with high specificity and sensitivity in both the original and validation cohorts. Most TCR sequences were seen in very few donors, while some public TCRs were found in many individuals. A further reported finding was that TCR beta sequences accurately predicted the HLA-A and HLA-B alleles for most subjects in the first cohort. In a later analysis, several top co-occurrence clusters were reported to appear linked to parvovirus B19, influenza, CMV and Epstein-Barr virus. The cohort was sequenced for TCR beta chains only, and without alpha or paired-chain data the features that could be detected were limited. According to a later analysis, most CMV-associated TCR beta chains appeared to be HLA-restricted, and the HLA associations seemed to be driven largely by CMV exposure. It was suggested by the authors that the approach could potentially be generalized to other disease states and immunological phenotypes. A total of 164 TCR beta chains were listed by the study as associated with cytomegalovirus. The sequencing pipeline was judged likely to have produced a cluster of highly shared sequence variants as a technical artifact. Specific HLA alleles were associated with 18,000 or so TCR beta sequences at a false discovery rate of 0.05 in a later analysis. In a later analysis, HLA-associated TCR beta chains showed more clonal expansion and lower generation probabilities than non-associated chains that were equally common. Immune exposure information for the cohort was limited to CMV serostatus. Because some donors lacked HLA typing at each locus, the association tests relied only on the typed subset. When HLA alleles, especially DR and DQ, strongly co-occurred, attributing TCR associations to individual alleles was difficult.

A word on this clone: Its cognate antigen has yet to be identified. Base-call qualities are not available, and no considerably larger clone is one nucleotide away.

Taken from the germline V gene, the CDR1 and CDR2 loops are MNHNS and SASEGT. The CDR3 measures 12 amino acids from cysteine to phenylalanine. Solely the CDR3 DNA is kept, with 36 bases framed from the first base. Cut back by 6 bases and 1 base, the V and J ends lie 5 bases apart. The method behind the library was the immunoSEQ multiplex PCR assay. The multiplex PCR relied on a mix of 60 forward primers for TCR Vbeta segments and 13 reverse primers for TCR Jbeta segments. Amplification of the CDR3 region of rearranged TCR beta genes was performed with a multiplex PCR assay on genomic DNA. Amplified TCR beta libraries were sequenced as 87-base-pair reads on the Illumina HiSeq System. The authors' pipeline ran thus. In a later analysis, 80 million or so unique TCR beta chains were counted across the approximately 620 repertoires, and some 10 million of these chains were shared by at least two donors. A nearest-neighbor algorithm error-corrected the raw reads and collapsed the reads into unique sequences, merging closely related sequences to remove PCR and sequencing errors. CDR3 sequences were aligned to IMGT reference sequences to assign V, D and J gene segments. For a sequence to be retained, a match of at least six nucleotides to both a V gene segment and a J gene segment was required. Rearrangements were called productive when the CDR3 lacked stop codons and stayed in frame with V and J; all others were non-productive. CDR3 was defined by IMGT convention, running from the second conserved V-encoded cysteine to the conserved J-encoded phenylalanine. In an earlier analysis of more than 550 of the donors, sequences lacking an unambiguous match to a single V gene segment were excluded. In an earlier analysis of 450 to 750 of the donors, a V segment was called functional when productive rearrangements were above 56.7%, and segregating when the standard deviation between donors exceeded 5%. To diagnose cytomegalovirus status from the catalog of TCR beta chain sequences, a statistical classification framework was built. V and J gene assignment, in a later analysis, came from comparing TCR nucleotide sequences with IMGT/GENE-DB human TR gene sequences. In a later analysis, CDR3 sequences and most-parsimonious VDJ recombination scenarios were assigned using the TCRdist pipeline. A later analysis defined each TCR beta chain by its CDR3 amino acid sequence plus V-gene family, and excluded reads lacking a unique V-gene family. A later analysis removed 600 or so highly shared, low-generation-probability nucleotide sequences to deal with suspected cross-contamination and a sequencing artifact. For each public chain, a later analysis derived a clonal expansion index from normalized ranks of inferred template counts within each repertoire. A later analysis computed generation probabilities with a VDJ recombination model fitted to out-of-frame rearrangements, and checked the results against IGoR. Hypergeometric tests were used in a later analysis to score TCR-TCR, TCR-HLA and TCR-CMV co-occurrence, with a repertoire-size bias correction applied to the TCR pairs. In a later analysis, false discovery rates were estimated by permuting HLA or CMV assignments 20 times. In a later analysis, co-occurring TCRs were grouped using DBSCAN, with TCRdist sequence similarity added in when clustering inside HLA-allele-positive subsets. Co-occurrence clustering excluded repertoires with fewer than 30,000 or more than 120,000 public chains, plus five with anomalous nucleotide sharing. TCRdb stores this immuneACCESS table with in-frame sequences only. Part of the clones is absent; in the studies checked, under half of the shortfall reflects unresolved V genes, and no reason is known for the rest. The DNA gave D and trimming, while V, J and clone size come from that table. For this sample there are some 160,000 clones; approximately 82% appear just once. The ten top clones hold about 1.5% of the sample.

The cohort was made up of approximately 670 healthy bone marrow donors. All cohort members were sampled while nominally healthy, although unrecorded immune exposures were likely present. The donor tested CMV seronegative and was one of the 352 seronegative cohort members. A peripheral blood sample was collected from each donor, and TCR beta sequencing was performed on peripheral blood mononuclear cells. Genomic DNA extraction from the blood cell samples was performed with the Qiagen DNeasy Blood Extraction Kit. The rearranged segments are TRBV6-1 and TRBJ2-3; the D gene is unclear. Sequencing was performed on PBMCs. The source is a male donor in good health and CMV-seronegative. The nucleotide sequence is TGTGCCAGCAGCCTCGGCACAGATACGCAGTATTTT. Its coded protein is CASSLGTDTQYF.